The clone carrying this TCR beta chain was counted many times. Its antigen is not known. Trimming removed 5 bases from V and 6 bases from J; junction bases left unmatched: 15. Germline lookup yields CDR1 MNHEY and CDR2 SMNVEV (reference sequence). This CDR3 is 16 amino acids long. The PCR employed 60 Vbeta primers together with 13 Jbeta primers. Clones were sequenced by immunoSEQ multiplex PCR, and TCRdb holds only the in-frame ones, with some missing. The data hold 150,000 to 200,000 clones, with roughly an eighth observed a single time. The sample belongs to a study of cytomegalovirus exposure and HLA in healthy donors. Study information: Drawn from HLA-typed donors, 83 million or so unique TCRs were held in an early data release.

Everyone who donated was a healthy bone marrow donor. At collection, donors were nominally healthy, but unrecorded immune exposures were probable. Findings and caveats of the study: Researchers catalogued about 160 TCR beta chains as cytomegalovirus-associated.

The rearrangement uses TRBV27 and TRBJ1-2, with 7 bases fitting TRBD1. The receptor was derived from a man aged 50 to 60 in good health and CMV-seropositive. Sequenced sample: PBMCs. The CDR3 spells CASSALTGLGGHGYTF. DNA of the CDR3: TGTGCCAGCAGTGCCTTGACAGGGCTCGGAGGTCATGGCTACACCTTC.